What follows describes a single T cell receptor (beta chain). The CDR3 spans 13 residues. The germline V gene encodes CDR1 MDHEN and CDR2 SYDVKM. Trimming took off 2 bases at V and 8 bases at J, with 13 bases between the two ends. Sequencing of TCR beta was performed on blood CD8+ and CD4+ T cells. The data originate from a study of CD8 T cells in Susac syndrome. In the study overall: Active disease was present in about 6 of the sequenced Susac syndrome patients, whereas 8 or 9 of them were in remission.

RNA, at about 0.5 to 1 ug, was reverse transcribed with random hexamers. TCR beta CDR3 was amplified by immunoSEQ multiplex PCR. This amplification extended across 54 Vbeta and 13 Jbeta segments. Each CDR3 protein is one row after TCRdb ran MiXCR on the immunoSEQ multiplex PCR reads. The profile shows roughly 250,000 distinct CDR3 sequences, roughly 95% of them singletons. Sequencing input: CD4+ T cells from PBMCs. The genes are TRBV28 and TRBJ2-7; D is ambiguous. This receptor was taken from a human donor with Susac syndrome. As DNA, the CDR3 is TGTGCCAGCAGTTTAGAGAGGTCTACGCAGCAGTACTTC. Translation: CASSLERSTQQYF.